The clone carrying this T cell receptor beta chain was picked up a small number of times. This record belongs to a study of blood T cell repertoires in COVID-19. Across the study: The samples span acute and convalescent COVID-19 from the United States, Italy and Spain. T cells, B-cell-depleted T cells, or PBMCs supplied cDNA or gDNA.

CDR3 length equals 15 residues. The ends lost 5 bases at V and 5 bases at J; junction bases unmatched: 11. In germline, CDR1 is SEHNR, CDR2 FQNEAQ (reference sequence). In the original processing: Reference gene primer amplification in the assay estimated nucleated cell counts. TCRdb's table, derived via immunoSEQ multiplex PCR, lists solely in-frame clones and lacks some. V and J calls and clone size follow that table, whereas D and trimming were derived from the DNA. The table has some 140,000 clones, 60% to 85% seen once. This rearrangement joins TRBV7-9 to TRBJ1-1, with 7 positions matching TRBD1. The sample consisted of peripheral blood. The receptor was derived from an elderly man with acute or convalescent COVID-19. The CDR3 sequence is CASSPSTGSGTEAFF. The CDR3 nucleotides are TGTGCCAGCAGCCCTTCGACAGGGAGTGGGACTGAAGCTTTCTTT. The entire variable domain, with the rest obtained from reference TRBV7-9 and TRBJ1-1, is as follows: DTGVSQNPRHKITKRGQNVTFRCDPISEHNRLYWYRQTLGQGPEFLTYFQNEAQLEKSRLLSDRFSAERPKGSFSTLEIQRTEQGDSAMYLCASSPSTGSGTEAFFGQGTRLTVV.